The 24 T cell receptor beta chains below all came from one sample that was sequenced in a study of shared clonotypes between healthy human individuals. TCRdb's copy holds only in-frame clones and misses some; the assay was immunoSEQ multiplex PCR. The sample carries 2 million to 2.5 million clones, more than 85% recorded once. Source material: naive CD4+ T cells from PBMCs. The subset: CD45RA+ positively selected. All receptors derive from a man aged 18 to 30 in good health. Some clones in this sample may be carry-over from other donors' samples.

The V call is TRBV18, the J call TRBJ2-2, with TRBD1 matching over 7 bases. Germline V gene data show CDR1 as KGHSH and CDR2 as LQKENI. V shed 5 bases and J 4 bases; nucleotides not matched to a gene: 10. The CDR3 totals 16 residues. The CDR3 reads CASSIFLGTATGELFF. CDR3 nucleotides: TGTGCCAGCTCAATTTTTTTGGGGACAGCCACCGGGGAGCTGTTTTTT.

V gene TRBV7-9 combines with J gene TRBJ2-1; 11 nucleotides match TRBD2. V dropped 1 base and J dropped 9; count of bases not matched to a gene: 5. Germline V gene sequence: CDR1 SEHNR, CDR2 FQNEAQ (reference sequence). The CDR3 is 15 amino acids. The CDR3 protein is CASSLVLAGGGEQFF. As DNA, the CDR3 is TGTGCCAGCAGCTTAGTTCTAGCGGGAGGTGGTGAGCAGTTCTTC.

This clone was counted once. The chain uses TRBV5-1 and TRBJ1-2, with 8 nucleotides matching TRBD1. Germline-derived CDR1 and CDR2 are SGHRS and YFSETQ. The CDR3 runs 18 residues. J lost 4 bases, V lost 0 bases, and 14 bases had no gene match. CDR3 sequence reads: CASSLVSDPTGELYGYTF. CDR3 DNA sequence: TGCGCCAGCAGCTTGGTGTCTGATCCGACAGGGGAACTCTATGGCTACACCTTC.

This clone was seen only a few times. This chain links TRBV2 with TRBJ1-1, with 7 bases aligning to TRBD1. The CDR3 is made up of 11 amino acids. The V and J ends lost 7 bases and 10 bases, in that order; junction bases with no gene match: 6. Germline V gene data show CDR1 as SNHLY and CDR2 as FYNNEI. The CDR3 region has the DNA TGTGCCAGCACCCAGGGGGGGCCAGCTTTCTTT. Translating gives CASTQGGPAFF.

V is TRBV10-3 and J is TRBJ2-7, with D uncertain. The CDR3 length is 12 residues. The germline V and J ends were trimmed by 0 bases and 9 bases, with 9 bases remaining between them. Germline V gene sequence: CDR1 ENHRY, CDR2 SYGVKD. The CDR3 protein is CAISESGFGQYF. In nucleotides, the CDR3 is TGTGCCATCAGTGAGTCTGGGTTTGGGCAGTACTTC.

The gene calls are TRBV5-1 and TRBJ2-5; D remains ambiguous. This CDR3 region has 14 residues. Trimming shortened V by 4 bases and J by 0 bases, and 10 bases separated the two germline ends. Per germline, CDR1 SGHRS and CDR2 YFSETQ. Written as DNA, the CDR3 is TGCGCCAGCAGCACCCTCCCGGACCAAGAGACCCAGTACTTC. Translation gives CASSTLPDQETQYF.

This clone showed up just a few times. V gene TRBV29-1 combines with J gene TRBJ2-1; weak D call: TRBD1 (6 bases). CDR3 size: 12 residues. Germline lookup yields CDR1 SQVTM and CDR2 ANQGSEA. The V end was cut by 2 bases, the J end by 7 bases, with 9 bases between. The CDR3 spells CSVEQGINEQFF. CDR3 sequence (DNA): TGCAGCGTTGAACAGGGGATTAATGAGCAGTTCTTC.

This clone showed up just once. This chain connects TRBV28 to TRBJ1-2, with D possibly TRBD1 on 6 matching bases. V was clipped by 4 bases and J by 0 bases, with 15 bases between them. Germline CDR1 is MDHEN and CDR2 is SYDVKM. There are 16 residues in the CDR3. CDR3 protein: CASSSPSGTTNYGYTF. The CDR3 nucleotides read TGTGCCAGCAGTTCACCGTCCGGGACAACTAACTATGGCTACACCTTC.

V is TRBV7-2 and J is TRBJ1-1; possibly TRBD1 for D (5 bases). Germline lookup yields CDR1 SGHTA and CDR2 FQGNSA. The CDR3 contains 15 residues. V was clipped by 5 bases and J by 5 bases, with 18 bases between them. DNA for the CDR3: TGTGCCAGCAGCCCACCGGGCGGGGGTAGAACTGAAGCTTTCTTT. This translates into CASSPPGGGRTEAFF.

The CDR3 sequence is CASALVMAAGGPLGEQFF. For the CDR3, the DNA is TGTGCTAGTGCCCTTGTAATGGCGGCAGGGGGGCCTCTGGGAGAGCAGTTCTTC. V usage is TRBV12-5 and J usage is TRBJ2-1; a weak D match, TRBD1 (7 bases). Germline-derived CDR1 and CDR2 are LGHNT and FRNRAP. This CDR3 is 18 amino acids long. The V gene lost 7 bases and the J gene lost 10 bases, with 32 bases spanning the gap.

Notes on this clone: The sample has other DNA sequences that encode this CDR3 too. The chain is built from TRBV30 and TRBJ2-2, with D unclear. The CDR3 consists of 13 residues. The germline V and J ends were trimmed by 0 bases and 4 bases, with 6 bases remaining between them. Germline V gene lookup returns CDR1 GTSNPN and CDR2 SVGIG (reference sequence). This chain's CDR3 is CAWSVRSTGELFF. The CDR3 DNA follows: TGTGCCTGGAGTGTCAGGTCCACCGGGGAGCTGTTTTTT.

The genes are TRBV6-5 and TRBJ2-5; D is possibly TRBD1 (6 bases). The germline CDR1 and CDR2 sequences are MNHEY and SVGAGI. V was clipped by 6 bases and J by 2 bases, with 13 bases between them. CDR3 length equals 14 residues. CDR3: CASRFDRKQETQYF. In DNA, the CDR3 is TGTGCCAGCAGATTCGACAGGAAACAAGAGACCCAGTACTTC.

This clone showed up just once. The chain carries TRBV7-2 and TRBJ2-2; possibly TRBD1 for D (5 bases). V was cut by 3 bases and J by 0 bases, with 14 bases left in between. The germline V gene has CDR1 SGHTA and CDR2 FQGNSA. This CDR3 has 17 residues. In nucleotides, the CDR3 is TGTGCCAGCAGCTTCCAGGGTCGATATACGAACACCGGGGAGCTGTTTTTT. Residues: CASSFQGRYTNTGELFF.

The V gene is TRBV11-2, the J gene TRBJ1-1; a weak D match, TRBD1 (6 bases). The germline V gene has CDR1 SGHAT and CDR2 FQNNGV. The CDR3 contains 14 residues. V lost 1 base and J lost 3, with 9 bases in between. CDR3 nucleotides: TGTGCCAGCAGCTTAGCAGGGGCGGACACTGAAGCTTTCTTT. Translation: CASSLAGADTEAFF.

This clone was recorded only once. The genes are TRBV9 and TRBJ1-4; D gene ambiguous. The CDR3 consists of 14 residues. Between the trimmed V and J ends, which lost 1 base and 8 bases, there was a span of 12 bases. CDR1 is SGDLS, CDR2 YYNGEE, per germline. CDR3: CASSVHPTREKLFF. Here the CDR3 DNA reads TGTGCCAGCAGCGTACACCCCACAAGAGAAAAACTGTTTTTT.

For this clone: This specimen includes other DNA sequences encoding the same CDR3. CDR3 in amino acids: CASSGQETQYF. The DNA of the CDR3 is TGTGCCAGCAGCGGACAAGAGACCCAGTACTTC. The rearrangement links TRBV2 to TRBJ2-5; no definite D call. In germline, CDR1 is SNHLY, CDR2 FYNNEI. The CDR3 runs 11 residues. Trimming removed 6 bases at V and 2 bases at J, with 4 bases between.

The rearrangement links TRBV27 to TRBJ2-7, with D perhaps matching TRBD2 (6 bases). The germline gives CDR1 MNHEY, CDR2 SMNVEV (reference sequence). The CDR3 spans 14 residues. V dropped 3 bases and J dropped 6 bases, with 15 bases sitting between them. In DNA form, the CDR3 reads TGTGCCAGCAGTTTGGTGCGGGATCCACGCGAGCAGTACTTC. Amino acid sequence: CASSLVRDPREQYF.

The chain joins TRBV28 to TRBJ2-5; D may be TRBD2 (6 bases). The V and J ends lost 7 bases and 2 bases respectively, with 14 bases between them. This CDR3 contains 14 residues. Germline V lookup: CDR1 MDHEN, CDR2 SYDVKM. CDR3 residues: CASIGAGIQETQYF. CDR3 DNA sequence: TGTGCCAGCATTGGGGCGGGGATACAAGAGACCCAGTACTTC.

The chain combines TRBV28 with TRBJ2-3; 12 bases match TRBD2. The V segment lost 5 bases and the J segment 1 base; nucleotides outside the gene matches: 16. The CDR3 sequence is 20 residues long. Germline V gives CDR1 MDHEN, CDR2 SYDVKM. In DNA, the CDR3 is TGTGCCAGCAGTCGCAGACTAGCGGGAGATGGCAGGCGGGGCACAGATACGCAGTATTTT. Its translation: CASSRRLAGDGRRGTDTQYF.

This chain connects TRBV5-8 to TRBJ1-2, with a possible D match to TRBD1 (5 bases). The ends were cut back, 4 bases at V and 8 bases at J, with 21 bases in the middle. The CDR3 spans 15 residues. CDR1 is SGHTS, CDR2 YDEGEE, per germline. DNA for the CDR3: TGTGCCAGCAGCCTTACGACAGAAGTAAGGGGAGGCTACACCTTC. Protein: CASSLTTEVRGGYTF.

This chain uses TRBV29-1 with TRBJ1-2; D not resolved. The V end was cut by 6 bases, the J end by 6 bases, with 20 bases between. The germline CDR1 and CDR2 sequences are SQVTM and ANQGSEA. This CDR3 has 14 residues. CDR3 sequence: CSVLGRVRADGYTF. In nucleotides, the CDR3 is TGCAGCGTCCTCGGGAGGGTAAGGGCCGATGGCTACACCTTC.

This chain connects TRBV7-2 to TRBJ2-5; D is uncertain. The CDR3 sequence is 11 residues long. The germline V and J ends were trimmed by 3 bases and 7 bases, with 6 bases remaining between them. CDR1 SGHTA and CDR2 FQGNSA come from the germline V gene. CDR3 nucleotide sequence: TGTGCCAGCAGCTTCACAAGGACCCAGTACTTC. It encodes CASSFTRTQYF.

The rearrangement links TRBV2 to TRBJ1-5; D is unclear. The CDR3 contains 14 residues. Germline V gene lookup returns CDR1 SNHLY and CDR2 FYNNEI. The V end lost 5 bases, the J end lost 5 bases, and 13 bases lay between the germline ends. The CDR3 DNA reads TGTGCCAGCAGTACCGACGGGCTTTATCAGCCCCAGCATTTT. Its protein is CASSTDGLYQPQHF. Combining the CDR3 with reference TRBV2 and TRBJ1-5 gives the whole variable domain EPEVTQTPSHQVTQMGQEVILRCVPISNHLYFYWYRQILGQKVEFLVSFYNNEISEKSEIFDDQFSVERPDGSNFTLKIRSTKLEDSAMYFCASSTDGLYQPQHFGDGTRLSIL.

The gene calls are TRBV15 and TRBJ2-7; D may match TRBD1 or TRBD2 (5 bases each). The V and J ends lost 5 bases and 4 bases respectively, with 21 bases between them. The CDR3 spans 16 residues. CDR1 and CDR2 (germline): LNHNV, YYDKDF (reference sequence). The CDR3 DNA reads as TGTGCCACCAGCGAGGACGGGGCCCATTTAGAGTACGAGCAGTACTTC. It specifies CATSEDGAHLEYEQYF.